Sequencing of this T cell receptor (beta chain) was carried out in a study of shared clonotypes between healthy human individuals. Study overall: Per donor, CD8 memory used one plate, CD8 naive used two, CD4 memory used three and CD4 naive used three.

Germline V gene data show CDR1 as MDHEN and CDR2 as SYDVKM. The CDR3 runs 13 residues. V lost 6 bases, J lost 6 bases, and 12 bases lay in between. Every immunoSEQ plate was one replicate of a subset's evenly spread DNA. The DNA input per sorted-subset replicate PCR was 150 to 200 ng, corresponding to around 30,000 T cell genomes. Sequencing used immunoSEQ multiplex PCR; TCRdb keeps in-frame clones, though not all of them. Here the sample spans some 580,000 clones, around 97% being singletons. The rearrangement uses TRBV28 and TRBJ2-1; weak D call: TRBD2 (5 bases). The sequenced sample was naive CD4+ T cells sorted from blood. The subset was: CD45RA+ positively selected. The source is a woman in her 30s in good health. CDR3 coding DNA: TGTGCCAGCAGCCTAGCCCAGATCAATGAGCAGTTCTTC. Translated, it gives CASSLAQINEQFF.